This TCR beta chain came from a study of T cells in Graves' hyperthyroidism and ophthalmopathy. Broader study findings: Blood shared most expanded thyroid clonotypes above 0.001.

In its sample, this clonotype was seen many times. Its antigen is as yet unknown. Patients were aged 18 to 65, had disease duration under 2 months, and had newly diagnosed hyperthyroidism. Researchers amplified the TCR beta CDR3 regions from RNA transcripts. An initial round of RT-PCR targeting the TCR CDR3 relied on the HTBI primer set. From the multiplex PCR reads, TCRdb called clonotypes with MiXCR, one entry per CDR3 protein. The sample records nearly 600,000 distinct CDR3 sequences, approximately 15% being singletons. Material for sequencing was blood. The TCR was taken from a woman in her 30s with Graves' hyperthyroidism that later progressed to Graves' ophthalmopathy.

The CDR3 protein is CATSSPKDPSSYEQYF. CDR3 bases: TGTGCCACCAGCAGCCCTAAGGACCCGAGCTCCTACGAGCAGTACTTC. The chain employs TRBV15 and TRBJ2-7; D not resolved. This CDR3 has 16 amino acids. V dropped 3 bases and J dropped 0 bases, with 15 bases sitting between them. Germline V lookup: CDR1 LNHNV, CDR2 YYDKDF (reference sequence).